The 8 T cell receptor beta chains in this list originate from one sample, sequenced in a study of regulatory T cells in long-lasting Graves disease. HTBI primers from iRepertoire and Arm-PCR of CDR3 regions yielded the TCR beta libraries. TCRdb re-analysed the multiplex PCR reads in MiXCR, keeping a single row per CDR3 protein. Of roughly 490,000 distinct CDR3 sequences listed, approximately 23% are singletons. Time point noted: persistent/refractory GD, antithyroid drugs over 5 years with positive TRAb. Scientists built the TCR library using RNA that was extracted from PBMCs. Sequencing used peripheral blood mononuclear cells (PBMCs), obtained when the disease was refractory, from a patient treated with antithyroid drugs. The receptors derive from a female donor with Graves disease.

With regard to this clonotype: A single base separates this from a much larger clone, so it may be a read error. This chain joins TRBV2 and TRBJ1-1; TRBD1 aligns across 9 bases. The CDR3 totals 15 residues. V trimming: 4 bases; J trimming: 3 bases; junction bases outside the gene matches: 6. Germline CDR1 and CDR2: SNHLY and FYNNEI. CDR3 sequence (DNA): TGTGCCAGCAGTGTACAGGGGGCTCGGGACACTGAAGCTTTCTTT. Translated: CASSVQGARDTEAFF. Full variable domain (remainder filled in from reference TRBV2 and TRBJ1-1): EPEVTQTPSHQVTQMGQEVILRCVPISNHLYFYWYRQILGQKVEFLVSFYNNEISEKSEIFDDQFSVERPDGSNFTLKIRSTKLEDSAMYFCASSVQGARDTEAFFGQGTRLTVV.

At least ten counts were recorded for this clonotype. The genes are TRBV7-2 and TRBJ2-7; D is perhaps TRBD2 (6 bases). Germline CDR1 is SGHTA and CDR2 is FQGNSA. Trimming took 5 bases from V and 5 from J, leaving 13 bases between them. The CDR3 runs to 13 residues. The CDR3 sequence is CASSMTRTHEQYF. The CDR3 nucleotides read TGTGCCAGCAGCATGACTAGGACTCACGAGCAGTACTTC.

This clonotype occurred many times. The chain couples TRBV20-1 to TRBJ2-5; D ambiguous. V dropped 8 bases and J dropped 1 base, with 8 bases sitting between them. Germline V CDR1 and CDR2: DFQATT, SNEGSKA (reference sequence). The CDR3 is 11 amino acids. The CDR3 DNA reads as TGCAGTCTATTGGCCCAAGAGACCCAGTACTTC. This codes for CSLLAQETQYF.

In its sample, this clonotype was seen many times. The V gene is TRBV29-1, the J gene TRBJ1-4; a possible D gene is TRBD1 (5 bases). CDR3 length: 12 amino acids. CDR1 is SQVTM and CDR2 is ANQGSEA in the germline V gene. CDR3 DNA sequence: TGCACCGCGGGGGTTGACGAAGAAAAACTGTTTTTT. Protein product: CTAGVDEEKLFF. The complete variable domain, with remaining parts taken from reference TRBV29-1 and TRBJ1-4, reads SAVISQKPSRDICQRGTSLTIQCQVDSQVTMMFWYRQQPGQSLTLIATANQGSEATYESGFVIDKFPISRPNLTFSTLTVSNMSPEDSSIYLCTAGVDEEKLFFGSGTQLSVL.

As regards this clonotype: At one end, the junction sequence differs from germline, possibly due to a read error. The rearrangement links TRBV19 to TRBJ1-2; possible D gene TRBD1, 6 bases. CDR1 is LNHDA and CDR2 is SQIVND in the germline V gene (reference sequence). This CDR3 has 17 amino acids. CDR3 region: CASSVEQGPLYGCTFVF. The CDR3 bases are TGTGCCAGTAGTGTTGAACAGGGACCCCTCTATGGCTGCACCTTCGTGTTC.

The rearrangement joins TRBV20-1 to TRBJ2-7, with TRBD2 identical over 9 bases. CDR1 DFQATT and CDR2 SNEGSKA come from the germline V gene (reference sequence). Trimming cost V 7 bases and J 1 base; bases outside gene matches: 2. This CDR3 spans 12 amino acids. The CDR3 protein is CSGTSVSYEQYF. The CDR3 coding sequence is TGCAGTGGGACTAGCGTTTCCTACGAGCAGTACTTC.

The rearrangement uses TRBV7-2 and TRBJ2-2; weak D call: TRBD2 (5 bases). Germline assignment: CDR1 SGHTA and CDR2 FQGNSA. This CDR3 region has 16 residues. The germline V and J ends were trimmed by 5 bases and 3 bases, with 16 bases remaining between them. CDR3 nucleotide sequence: TGTGCCAGCAGCCCCCGAGGGAGAGGTCACACCGGGGAGCTGTTTTTT. Residues: CASSPRGRGHTGELFF.

A few counts support this clonotype. CDR3 in DNA: TGTGCCAGCCGTGTGGCGGGCGGAAACACCATATATTTT. Protein: CASRVAGGNTIYF. This chain uses TRBV5-6 with TRBJ1-3; D is ambiguous. This CDR3 spans 13 amino acids. The germline CDR1 and CDR2 sequences are SGHDT and YYEEEE. V lost 7 bases to trimming and J lost 4 bases, with 12 bases between them.